The source of this TCR beta chain is a study of T cells after yellow fever vaccination (dated by TCRdb to the late 2010s). General notes on the study: The SMART-Seq v4 Ultra Low Input RNA kit was used to prepare libraries from fractions with low cell numbers. To track T-cell clones before and after primary and booster YFV17D yellow fever vaccination, bulk TCR alpha and beta repertoires were sequenced longitudinally. Two healthy male donors, one aged 18 to 30 and one aged 30 to 40 years, made up the cohort. Blood was collected at multiple timepoints before and after primary and secondary immunization, and bulk PBMC replicates and cell subsets were isolated.

The table lists this clonotype with many counts. The antigen it recognizes is unknown. No much larger clone exists at a distance of one base, and base qualities are not known. The sequencer was an Illumina NovaSeq 6000. Synthesis of TCR cDNA relied on 5'RACE template switching, a step that introduced a universal primer site along with unique molecular identifiers. cDNA synthesis was primed from both the TCR alpha and TCR beta constant segments. Library amplification involved two PCR steps, and the second step added sample barcodes and sequencing adapters. Sequencing of the libraries was done on either Illumina HiSeq 2500 (2x100 bp) or NovaSeq (2x150 bp). As for the original processing: MIGEC was used to demultiplex reads and collapse the reads into UMI consensus sequences, and MiXCR was used for V(D)J alignment. Using edgeR on replicate PBMC samples, clonotypes were called vaccine-responding if FDR was below 0.01 and the log2 fold change was above 5 up to day 15. CD4 or CD8 identity was assigned to each bulk clonotype according to whether the clonotype was present at higher abundance in the sequenced CD4 repertoire or the sequenced CD8 repertoire. Using fastp trimming at Q25 and MiXCR clonotype assembly, TCRdb reanalyzed the public sequencing data and kept in-frame beta chains. Duplicate CDR3 protein sequences are folded into a single record with the most common DNA and genes. It is TCRdb's table, rather than the study itself, that gives the V and J calls and clone size. Present in this sample are about 320,000 distinct CDR3 sequences, around 4.5% of which were seen just once. The ten most abundant clones make up approximately 19% of the sample.

Reading from cysteine to phenylalanine, the CDR3 counts 13 amino acids. The CDR3 DNA has 39 bases and is translated from base 1. Based on the germline V gene, the CDR1 and CDR2 sequences are KGHSH and LQKENI. V lost 5 bases and J lost 7 bases; the stretch between them is 12 bases long. This sample's treatment or condition label indicates: live attenuated yellow fever vaccine strain. At each blood-draw timepoint, two biological replicates of bulk PBMCs were collected. A standard Ficoll-Paque protocol was used to isolate PBMCs from peripheral blood. RNA was extracted with TriZol from bulk PBMCs, CD4 and CD8 fractions, and dextramer-positive and dextramer-negative fractions. Study-level results and caveats: Because the study included only two donors, the extent to which the findings can be generalized is limited. A small share of clonotypes occurred in both CD4 and CD8 compartments, likely arising from convergent recombination. Computational filtering was required because FACS-sorted repertoires could contain abundant contaminating clonotypes from the bulk population. Most clones expanded after primary vaccination were re-detected after the booster (almost 98% of CD4 and around 88% of CD8), suggesting broad memory maintenance. The secondary T-cell response was found to be weaker but faster than the primary response, with a peak reached on day 5 rather than on day 15.

This sample comprised PBMCs, obtained 15 days after the yellow fever booster vaccination. The sequence was obtained from a man aged 18 to 29 who received the YFV17D yellow fever vaccine. The receptor chain draws on TRBV18 and TRBJ1-5; the D gene is not confidently resolved. DNA sequence: TGTGCCAGCTCATCGGGGAACGGCCAGCCCCAGCATTTT. This gives the protein CASSSGNGQPQHF. The CDR3 plus the reference TRBV18 and TRBJ1-5 genes for the other parts give the full variable domain: NAGVMQNPRHLVRRRGQEARLRCSPMKGHSHVYWYRQLPEEGLKFMVYLQKENIIDESGMPKERFSAEFPKEGPSILRIQQVVRGDSAAYFCASSSGNGQPQHFGDGTRLSIL.